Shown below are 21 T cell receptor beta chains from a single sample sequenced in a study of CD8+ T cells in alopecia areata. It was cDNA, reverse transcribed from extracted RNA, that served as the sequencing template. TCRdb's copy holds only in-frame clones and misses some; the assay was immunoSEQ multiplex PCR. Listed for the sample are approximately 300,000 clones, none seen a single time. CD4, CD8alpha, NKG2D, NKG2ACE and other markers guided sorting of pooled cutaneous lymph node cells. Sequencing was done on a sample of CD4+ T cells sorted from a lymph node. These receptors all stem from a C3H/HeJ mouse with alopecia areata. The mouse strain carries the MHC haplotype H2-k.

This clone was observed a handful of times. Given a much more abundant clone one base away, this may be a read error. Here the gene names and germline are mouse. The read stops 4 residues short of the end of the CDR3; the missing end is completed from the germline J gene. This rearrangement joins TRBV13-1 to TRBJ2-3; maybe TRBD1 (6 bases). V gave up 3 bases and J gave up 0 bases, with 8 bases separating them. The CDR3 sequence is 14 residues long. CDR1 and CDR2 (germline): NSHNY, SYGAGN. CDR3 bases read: TGTGCCAGCAGTGGGGACACTAGTGCAGAA. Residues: CASSGDTSAE. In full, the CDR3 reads CASSGDTSAETLYF.

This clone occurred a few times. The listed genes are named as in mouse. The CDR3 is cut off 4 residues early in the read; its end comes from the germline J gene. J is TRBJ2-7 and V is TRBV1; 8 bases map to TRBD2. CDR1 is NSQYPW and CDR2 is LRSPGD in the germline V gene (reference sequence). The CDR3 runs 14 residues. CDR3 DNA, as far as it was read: TGCACCTGCAGTGCAGGGGACTGGTTTTAT. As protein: CTCSAGDWFY. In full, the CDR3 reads CTCSAGDWFYEQYF.

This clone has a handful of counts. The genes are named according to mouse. The CDR3 DNA, read in part, is TGTGCCAGCATCTCACTGGGGGGCGGG. Protein sequence: CASISLGGG. The whole CDR3 sequence is CASISLGGGQLYF. The rearrangement uses TRBV19 and TRBJ2-2; TRBD2 matches 9 bases. The sequenced fragment ends 4 residues before the CDR3 boundary, so the rest is inferred from the germline J gene. Looked up from germline, CDR1 is FNHDT and CDR2 is SITEND (reference sequence). The CDR3 has 13 amino acids.

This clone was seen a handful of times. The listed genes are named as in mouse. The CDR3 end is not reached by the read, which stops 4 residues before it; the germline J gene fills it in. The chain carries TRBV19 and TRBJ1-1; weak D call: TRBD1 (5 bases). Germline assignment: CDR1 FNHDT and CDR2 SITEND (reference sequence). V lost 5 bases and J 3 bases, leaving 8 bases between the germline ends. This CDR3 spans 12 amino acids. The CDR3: CASRRQHTEVFF. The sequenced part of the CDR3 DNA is TGTGCCAGCAGGCGACAGCACACA.

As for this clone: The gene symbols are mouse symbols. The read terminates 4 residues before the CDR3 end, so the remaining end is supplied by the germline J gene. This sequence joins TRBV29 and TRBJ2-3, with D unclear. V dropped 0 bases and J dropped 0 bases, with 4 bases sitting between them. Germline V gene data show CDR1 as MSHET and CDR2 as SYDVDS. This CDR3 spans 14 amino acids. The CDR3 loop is CASSLSTSAETLYF. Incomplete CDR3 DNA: TGTGCTAGCAGTTTATCGACTAGTGCAGAA.

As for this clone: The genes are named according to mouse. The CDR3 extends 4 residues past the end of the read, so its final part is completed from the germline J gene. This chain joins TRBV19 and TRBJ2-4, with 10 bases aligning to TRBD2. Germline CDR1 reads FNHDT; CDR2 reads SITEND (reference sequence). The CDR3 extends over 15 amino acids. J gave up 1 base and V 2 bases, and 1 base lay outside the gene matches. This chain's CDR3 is CASSMGTGGQNTLYF. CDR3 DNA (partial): TGTGCCAGCAGTATGGGGACTGGGGGTCAAAAC.

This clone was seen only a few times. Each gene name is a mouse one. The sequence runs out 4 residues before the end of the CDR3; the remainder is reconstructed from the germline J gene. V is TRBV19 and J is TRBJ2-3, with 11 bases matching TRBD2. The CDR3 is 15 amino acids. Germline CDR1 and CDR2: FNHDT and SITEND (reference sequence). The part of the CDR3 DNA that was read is TGTGCCAGCACCTCACTGGGGGGGCGCGTAGAA. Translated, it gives CASTSLGGRVE. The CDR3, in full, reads CASTSLGGRVETLYF.

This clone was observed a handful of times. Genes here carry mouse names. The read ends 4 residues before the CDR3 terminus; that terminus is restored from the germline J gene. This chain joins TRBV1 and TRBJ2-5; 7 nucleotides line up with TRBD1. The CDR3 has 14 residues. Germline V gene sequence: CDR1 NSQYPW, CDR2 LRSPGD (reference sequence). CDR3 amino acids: CTCSADDRDDTQYF. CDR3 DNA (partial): TGCACCTGCAGTGCAGATGACAGGGATGAC.

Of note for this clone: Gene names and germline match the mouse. CDR3 DNA (partial): TGTGCCAGCAGTGCACAGGGGTCAAACACCGGG. Its translation: CASSAQGSNTG. The CDR3 in full is CASSAQGSNTGQLYF. This rearrangement joins TRBV19 to TRBJ2-2; 7 bases line up with TRBD1. The read is 4 residues too short to cover the CDR3 end, so that end is filled in from the germline J gene. The CDR3 has 15 amino acids. V shed 4 bases and J 0 bases; nucleotides not matched to a gene: 3. Germline V lookup: CDR1 FNHDT, CDR2 SITEND (reference sequence).

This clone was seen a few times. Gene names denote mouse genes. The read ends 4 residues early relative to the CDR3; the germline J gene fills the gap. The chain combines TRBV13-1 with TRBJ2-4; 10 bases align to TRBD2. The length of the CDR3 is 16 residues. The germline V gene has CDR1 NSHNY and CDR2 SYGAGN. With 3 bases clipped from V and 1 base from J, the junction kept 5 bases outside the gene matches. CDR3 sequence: CASSGGLGTGQNTLYF. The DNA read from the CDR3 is TGTGCCAGCAGTGGGGGACTGGGGACGGGTCAAAAC.

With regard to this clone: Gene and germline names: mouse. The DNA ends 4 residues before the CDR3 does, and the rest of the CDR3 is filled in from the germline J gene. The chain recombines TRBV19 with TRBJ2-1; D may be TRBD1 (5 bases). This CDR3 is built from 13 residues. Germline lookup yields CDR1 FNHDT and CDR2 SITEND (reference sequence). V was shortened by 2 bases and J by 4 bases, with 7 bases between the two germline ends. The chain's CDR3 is CASSIDRYAEQFF. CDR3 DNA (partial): TGTGCCAGCAGTATCGACAGATATGCT.

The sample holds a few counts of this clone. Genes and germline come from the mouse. This CDR3 is CASSQSGTTNTGQLYF. The CDR3 bases that were read are TGTGCCAGCAGCCAATCCGGGACAACAAACACCGGG. This sequence joins TRBV5 and TRBJ2-2; perhaps TRBD1 as D (6 bases). The sequenced fragment ends 4 residues before the CDR3 boundary, so the rest is inferred from the germline J gene. The CDR3 loop spans 16 amino acids. Trimming removed 2 bases from V and 0 bases from J, with 10 bases in between. From germline, CDR1 is LGHNA and CDR2 YNLKQL (reference sequence).

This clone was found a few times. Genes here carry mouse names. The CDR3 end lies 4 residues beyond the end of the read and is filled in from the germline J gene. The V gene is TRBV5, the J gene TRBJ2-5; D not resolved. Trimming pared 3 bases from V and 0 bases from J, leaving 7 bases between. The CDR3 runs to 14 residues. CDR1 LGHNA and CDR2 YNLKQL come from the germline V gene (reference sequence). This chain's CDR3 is CASSHWINQDTQYF. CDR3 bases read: TGTGCCAGCAGCCACTGGATTAACCAAGAC.

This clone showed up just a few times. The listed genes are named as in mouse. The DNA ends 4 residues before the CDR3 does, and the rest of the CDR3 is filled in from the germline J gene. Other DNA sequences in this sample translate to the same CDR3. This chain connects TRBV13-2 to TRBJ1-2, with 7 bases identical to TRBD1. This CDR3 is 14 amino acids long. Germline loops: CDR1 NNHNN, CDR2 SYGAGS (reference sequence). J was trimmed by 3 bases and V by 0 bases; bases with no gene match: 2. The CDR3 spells CASGDVGGDSDYTF. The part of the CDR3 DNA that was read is TGTGCCAGCGGTGATGTAGGGGGCGACTCC.

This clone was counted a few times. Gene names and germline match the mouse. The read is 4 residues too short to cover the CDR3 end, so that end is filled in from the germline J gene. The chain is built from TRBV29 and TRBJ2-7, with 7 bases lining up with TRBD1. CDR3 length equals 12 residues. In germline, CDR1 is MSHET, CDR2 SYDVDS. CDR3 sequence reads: CASRYRGYEQYF. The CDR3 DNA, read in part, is TGTGCTAGCAGATACAGGGGTTAT.

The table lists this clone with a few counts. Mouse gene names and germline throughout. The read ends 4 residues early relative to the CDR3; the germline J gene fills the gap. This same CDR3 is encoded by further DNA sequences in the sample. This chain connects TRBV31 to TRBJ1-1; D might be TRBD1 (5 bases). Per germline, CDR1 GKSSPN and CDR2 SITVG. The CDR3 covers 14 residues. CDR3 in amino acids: CAWSLRTGGREVFF. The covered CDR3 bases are TGTGCCTGGAGTCTAAGGACTGGGGGGAGA.

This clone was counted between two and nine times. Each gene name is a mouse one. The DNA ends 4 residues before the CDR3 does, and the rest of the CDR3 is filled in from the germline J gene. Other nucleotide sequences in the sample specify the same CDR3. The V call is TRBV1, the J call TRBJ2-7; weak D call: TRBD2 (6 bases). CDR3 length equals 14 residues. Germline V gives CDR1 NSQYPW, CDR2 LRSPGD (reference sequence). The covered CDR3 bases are TGCACCTGCAGTGCAGATCCCGGGGGGTAT. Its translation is CTCSADPGGY. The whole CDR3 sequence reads CTCSADPGGYEQYF.

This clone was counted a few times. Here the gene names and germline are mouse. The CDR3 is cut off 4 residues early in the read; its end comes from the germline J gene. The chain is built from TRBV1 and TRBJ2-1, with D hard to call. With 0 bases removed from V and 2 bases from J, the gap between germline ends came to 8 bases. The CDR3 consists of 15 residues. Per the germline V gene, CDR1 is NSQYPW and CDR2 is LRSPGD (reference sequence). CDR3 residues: CTCSAERRDYAEQFF. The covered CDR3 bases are TGCACCTGCAGTGCAGAGCGGAGGGACTATGCT.

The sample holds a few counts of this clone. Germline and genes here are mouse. The CDR3 sequence is CTCSGTGGRYAEQFF. Partial CDR3 DNA: TGCACCTGCAGTGGGACAGGGGGGCGCTATGCT. This sequence joins TRBV1 and TRBJ2-1; 10 bases are shared with TRBD1. Coverage ceases 4 residues before the CDR3 finishes, and the germline J gene fills in the end. There are 15 residues in the CDR3. V gave up 4 bases and J gave up 3 bases; unmatched junction bases: 3. CDR1 NSQYPW and CDR2 LRSPGD come from the germline V gene (reference sequence).

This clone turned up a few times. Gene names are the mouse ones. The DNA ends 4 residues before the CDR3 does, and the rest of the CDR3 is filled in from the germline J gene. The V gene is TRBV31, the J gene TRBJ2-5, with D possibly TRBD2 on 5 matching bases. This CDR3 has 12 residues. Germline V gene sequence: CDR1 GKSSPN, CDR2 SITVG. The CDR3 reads CAWSHGVDTQYF. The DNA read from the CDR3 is TGTGCCTGGAGTCATGGGGTAGAC.

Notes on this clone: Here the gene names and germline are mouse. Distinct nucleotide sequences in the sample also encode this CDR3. The covered CDR3 bases are TGTGCCAGCAGCCAGGGTCGGGAC. Encoded protein: CASSQGRD. The entire CDR3 protein is CASSQGRDTQYF. The V call is TRBV19, the J call TRBJ2-5; tentative D call: TRBD1 (5 bases). The observed sequence ends 4 residues before the CDR3 terminus, with the missing tail filled in from the germline J gene. The germline gives CDR1 FNHDT, CDR2 SITEND (reference sequence). CDR3 size: 12 residues.